The 32 T cell receptor beta chains in this list originate from one sample, sequenced in a study of shared clonotypes between healthy human individuals. Sequencing used immunoSEQ multiplex PCR; TCRdb keeps in-frame clones, though not all of them. The sample includes more than 500,000 clones, about 96% of them seen just once. Specimen: naive CD4+ T cells sorted from blood. The subset was: CD45RA+ positively selected. These receptors all stem from a woman in her twenties or thirties in good health.

The chain has TRBV28 and TRBJ2-3; D may be TRBD1 (6 bases). This CDR3 is 13 amino acids long. Germline CDR1 is MDHEN and CDR2 is SYDVKM. V was clipped by 6 bases and J by 1 base, with 8 bases between them. The CDR3 coding sequence is TGTGCCAGCAGATACAGGGGCACAGATACGCAGTATTTT. Translating gives CASRYRGTDTQYF.

V usage is TRBV27 and J usage is TRBJ2-6; possibly TRBD1 for D (6 bases). The CDR3 runs to 18 residues. Germline CDR1 reads MNHEY; CDR2 reads SMNVEV (reference sequence). Between the trimmed V and J ends, which lost 4 bases and 1 base, there was a span of 17 bases. CDR3 DNA sequence: TGTGCCAGCAGTTCCTACCGCCCCGGGACATCTGGGGCCAACGTCCTGACTTTC. Translation: CASSSYRPGTSGANVLTF.

The V and J genes are TRBV5-1 and TRBJ2-7; 9 bases fit TRBD2. The V segment lost 1 base and the J segment 6 bases; nucleotides outside the gene matches: 8. The germline gives CDR1 SGHRS, CDR2 YFSETQ. The CDR3 contains 15 residues. The DNA of the CDR3 is TGCGCCAGCAGCTTGTCCCTAGCGGGAAGTAGCGAGCAGTACTTC. Translating gives CASSLSLAGSSEQYF.

The chain recombines TRBV15 with TRBJ2-1, with TRBD1 matching over 9 bases. With 0 bases clipped from V and 5 bases from J, the junction kept 5 bases outside the gene matches. The CDR3 is 16 residues long. Germline CDR1 LNHNV, CDR2 YYDKDF (reference sequence). Here the CDR3 DNA reads TGTGCCACCAGCAGAGATTGGGACAGGGTTCACAATGAGCAGTTCTTC. Translation gives CATSRDWDRVHNEQFF.

The rearrangement joins TRBV5-4 to TRBJ2-7; TRBD2 matches at 11 bases. From germline, CDR1 is SGHNT and CDR2 YYREEE (reference sequence). V shed 5 bases and J 3 bases; nucleotides not matched to a gene: 4. The CDR3 covers 14 residues. In nucleotides, the CDR3 is TGTGCCAGCAGGTTAGCGGGAGGGAGCTACGAGCAGTACTTC. This codes for CASRLAGGSYEQYF.

The chain couples TRBV7-2 to TRBJ2-7; 7 bases fit TRBD1. The CDR3 is 14 residues long. Germline values: CDR1 SGHTA, CDR2 FQGNSA. J gave up 5 bases and V 2 bases, and 6 bases lay outside the gene matches. The CDR3 sequence: CASSLSRQGHEQYF. The CDR3 nucleotides read TGTGCCAGCAGCTTAAGTAGACAGGGTCACGAGCAGTACTTC.

V usage is TRBV27 and J usage is TRBJ2-1, with 9 positions matching TRBD1. V trimming: 7 bases; J trimming: 4 bases; junction bases outside the gene matches: 14. CDR3 length equals 17 residues. Germline values: CDR1 MNHEY, CDR2 SMNVEV (reference sequence). CDR3 sequence: CASTHWGPGQGYNEQFF. The CDR3 DNA sequence: TGTGCCAGCACCCACTGGGGCCCGGGACAGGGTTACAATGAGCAGTTCTTC.

This chain links TRBV7-9 with TRBJ2-5; 13 nucleotides line up with TRBD2. CDR3 length equals 17 residues. The V gene end was trimmed by 5 bases and the J gene end by 5 bases; junction bases not matched to a gene: 11. Germline values: CDR1 SEHNR, CDR2 FQNEAQ (reference sequence). The CDR3 DNA sequence: TGTGCCAGCAGCCGAATACTAGCGGGAGGGCCGGGGGAGACCCAGTACTTC. It encodes CASSRILAGGPGETQYF. The full variable domain, completed using reference TRBV7-9 and TRBJ2-5, is DTGVSQNPRHKITKRGQNVTFRCDPISEHNRLYWYRQTLGQGPEFLTYFQNEAQLEKSRLLSDRFSAERPKGSFSTLEIQRTEQGDSAMYLCASSRILAGGPGETQYFGPGTRLLVL.

The CDR3 DNA reads as TGTGCCAGCAGCTTAGGGGAAGGGGGATACGAGCAGTACTTC. This gives the protein CASSLGEGGYEQYF. The rearrangement joins TRBV11-2 to TRBJ2-7; D possibly corresponds to TRBD1 (6 bases). This CDR3 has 14 amino acids. In germline, CDR1 is SGHAT, CDR2 FQNNGV. Trimming left V 1 base short and J 4 bases short, with 11 bases between.

The chain has TRBV27 and TRBJ2-7; D gene uncertain. The CDR3 covers 13 residues. The germline V and J ends were trimmed by 3 bases and 5 bases, with 11 bases remaining between them. Per the germline V gene, CDR1 is MNHEY and CDR2 is SMNVEV (reference sequence). CDR3 region: CASSFYLTDEQYF. The CDR3 DNA reads as TGTGCCAGCAGTTTCTATCTCACAGACGAGCAGTACTTC.

V gene TRBV6-1 combines with J gene TRBJ2-7, with 8 bases matching TRBD1. Looked up from germline, CDR1 is MNHNS and CDR2 is SASEGT. V shed 6 bases, J shed 4 bases, and the junction held 11 bases outside the gene matches. The CDR3 runs to 15 residues. Here the CDR3 reads CASSVSQGAGYEQYF. The CDR3 coding sequence is TGTGCCAGCAGCGTTTCCCAGGGGGCCGGTTACGAGCAGTACTTC.

The rearrangement joins TRBV7-9 to TRBJ1-2; TRBD1 is a possible D gene (5 bases). The germline V and J ends were trimmed by 3 bases and 7 bases, with 18 bases remaining between them. The CDR3 is 15 amino acids. The germline CDR1 and CDR2 sequences are SEHNR and FQNEAQ (reference sequence). CDR3 residues: CASSFSAGQDSGYTF. The CDR3 DNA follows: TGTGCCAGCAGCTTTTCAGCGGGGCAAGATTCTGGCTACACCTTC.

CDR3 protein: CASRAWQANEKLFF. For the CDR3, the DNA is TGTGCCAGTAGGGCCTGGCAGGCTAATGAAAAACTGTTTTTT. The chain is built from TRBV19 and TRBJ1-4, with D hard to call. The CDR3 length is 14 residues. Trimming stripped 6 bases from V and 3 bases from J, with 11 bases between. Germline CDR1 reads LNHDA; CDR2 reads SQIVND (reference sequence). Full variable domain (remainder filled in from reference TRBV19 and TRBJ1-4): DGGITQSPKYLFRKEGQNVTLSCEQNLNHDAMYWYRQDPGQGLRLIYYSQIVNDFQKGDIAEGYSVSREKKESFPLTVTSAQKNPTAFYLCASRAWQANEKLFFGSGTQLSVL.

The gene calls are TRBV19 and TRBJ2-3, with 10 bases matching TRBD2. The germline CDR1 and CDR2 sequences are LNHDA and SQIVND (reference sequence). This CDR3 spans 18 amino acids. Trimming at V came to 0 bases and at J to 5 bases, leaving 11 bases not matched to a gene. The CDR3 spells CASSIDAPASGSVDTQYF. In DNA form, the CDR3 reads TGTGCCAGTAGTATAGACGCCCCGGCTAGCGGGAGTGTAGATACGCAGTATTTT.

The gene calls are TRBV10-3 and TRBJ2-1; 7 bases agree with TRBD2. Germline V gene sequence: CDR1 ENHRY, CDR2 SYGVKD. This CDR3 has 13 residues. V lost 3 bases, J lost 8 bases, and 4 bases stayed unmatched. The CDR3 sequence: CAISDREVDEQFF. CDR3 bases: TGTGCCATCAGTGATCGGGAGGTGGATGAGCAGTTCTTC.

The chain recombines TRBV6-5 with TRBJ1-4, with a tentative D call TRBD1 (5 bases). The V end was cut by 6 bases, the J end by 7 bases, with 9 bases between. The germline V gene encodes CDR1 MNHEY and CDR2 SVGAGI. CDR3 size: 12 residues. The CDR3 sequence is CASRSGREKLFF. In nucleotides, the CDR3 is TGTGCCAGCAGGTCAGGGCGTGAAAAACTGTTTTTT.

The chain joins TRBV28 to TRBJ2-7; 7 bases agree with TRBD2. The CDR3 is 12 residues long. J was trimmed by 9 bases and V by 6 bases; bases with no gene match: 8. Germline assignment: CDR1 MDHEN and CDR2 SYDVKM. The CDR3 DNA follows: TGTGCCAGCAGCCCCCCCCCGGGGGGGCAGTACTTC. Translation: CASSPPPGGQYF.

This clone has a single count. V gene TRBV10-3 combines with J gene TRBJ2-7; 10 nucleotides align to TRBD1. J was trimmed by 1 base and V by 5 bases; bases with no gene match: 5. Germline V gives CDR1 ENHRY, CDR2 SYGVKD. The CDR3 runs to 15 residues. The CDR3 reads CAISKTGQGSYEQYF. The DNA of the CDR3 is TGTGCCATCAGTAAAACGGGACAGGGGTCCTACGAGCAGTACTTC.

The V call is TRBV10-1, the J call TRBJ2-7; D perhaps matches TRBD2 (7 bases). The CDR3 runs 15 residues. Per germline, CDR1 WNHNN and CDR2 SYGVQD (reference sequence). Trimming stripped 5 bases from V and 6 bases from J, with 20 bases between. The CDR3 coding sequence is TGCGCCAGCAGTCCTGGACTAGAGGGGGGTTCCGAGCAGTACTTC. Protein: CASSPGLEGGSEQYF.

The chain links TRBV4-1 to TRBJ1-4; D call uncertain. This CDR3 contains 13 residues. The V and J ends lost 1 base and 8 bases respectively, with 8 bases between them. CDR1 and CDR2 from the germline V gene are MGHRA and YSYEKL. The CDR3 loop reads CASSQGYREKLFF. For the CDR3, the DNA is TGCGCCAGCAGCCAAGGATACAGAGAAAAACTGTTTTTT.

This chain links TRBV6-5 with TRBJ2-1; 7 nucleotides line up with TRBD1. CDR1 and CDR2 (germline): MNHEY, SVGAGI. The CDR3 is made up of 16 amino acids. V lost 2 bases, J lost 7 bases, and 11 bases stayed unmatched. The CDR3 sequence is CASSYLTGRLGNEQFF. The CDR3 region has the DNA TGTGCCAGCAGTTACCTGACAGGGCGCCTTGGGAATGAGCAGTTCTTC.

This clone was counted between two and nine times. The chain has TRBV19 and TRBJ2-3; possible D gene TRBD2, 6 bases. The V gene lost 6 bases and the J gene lost 4 bases, with 11 bases spanning the gap. CDR3 length: 13 amino acids. CDR1 and CDR2 from the germline V gene are LNHDA and SQIVND (reference sequence). This chain's CDR3 is CASSGSRPDTQYF. As DNA, the CDR3 is TGTGCCAGTAGCGGGAGTAGGCCAGATACGCAGTATTTT.

This chain links TRBV18 with TRBJ2-1, with 9 bases that match TRBD2. J gave up 5 bases and V 2 bases, and 4 bases lay outside the gene matches. CDR1 and CDR2 from the germline V gene are KGHSH and LQKENI. This CDR3 spans 15 amino acids. CDR3 sequence: CASSPGLASNNEQFF. DNA of the CDR3: TGTGCCAGCTCACCAGGACTAGCGAGTAACAATGAGCAGTTCTTC.

The CDR3 DNA sequence: TGCGCCAGCAGCTTCCTTTCTCACGAGCAGTACTTC. As protein: CASSFLSHEQYF. The chain couples TRBV5-1 to TRBJ2-7, with no clear D. Per germline, CDR1 SGHRS and CDR2 YFSETQ. Trimming left V 2 bases short and J 5 bases short, with 8 bases between. The CDR3 is 12 residues long.

The chain joins TRBV2 to TRBJ2-5, with D possibly being TRBD1 or TRBD2 (6 bases each). Germline-derived CDR1 and CDR2 are SNHLY and FYNNEI. The CDR3 is 15 residues long. Deletions cut 6 bases from V and 11 bases from J, with 25 bases between. CDR3: CASSSGRGRFTEQYF. The CDR3, as DNA: TGTGCCAGCAGCTCCGGTCGGGGGCGCTTTACGGAGCAGTACTTC.

The chain is built from TRBV19 and TRBJ2-2; TRBD1 is a possible D gene (6 bases). V lost 5 bases to trimming and J lost 1 base, with 14 bases between them. CDR3 size: 16 residues. Germline loops: CDR1 LNHDA, CDR2 SQIVND (reference sequence). CDR3 sequence: CASSEPGTLNTGELFF. The CDR3 coding sequence is TGTGCCAGTAGTGAACCCGGGACATTGAACACCGGGGAGCTGTTTTTT. Full variable domain (missing parts from reference TRBV19 and TRBJ2-2): DGGITQSPKYLFRKEGQNVTLSCEQNLNHDAMYWYRQDPGQGLRLIYYSQIVNDFQKGDIAEGYSVSREKKESFPLTVTSAQKNPTAFYLCASSEPGTLNTGELFFGEGSRLTVL.

The chain is built from TRBV7-9 and TRBJ1-1; D ambiguous. The CDR3 has 15 residues. Per germline, CDR1 SEHNR and CDR2 FQNEAQ (reference sequence). V was shortened by 7 bases and J by 2 bases, with 17 bases between the two germline ends. In nucleotides, the CDR3 is TGTGCCAGCACAGGCCCCCCGCCGATAAACACTGAAGCTTTCTTT. It codes for CASTGPPPINTEAFF.

The J gene is TRBJ2-7, the V gene TRBV6-5; weak D call: TRBD2 (5 bases). Germline CDR1 MNHEY, CDR2 SVGAGI. CDR3 length: 15 residues. With 0 bases removed from V and 3 bases from J, the gap between germline ends came to 12 bases. In DNA form, the CDR3 reads TGTGCCAGCAGTTACTCTCGGCGGACTCTCTACGAGCAGTACTTC. Protein sequence: CASSYSRRTLYEQYF.

This chain connects TRBV29-1 to TRBJ2-3; D is unclear. Trimming removed 8 bases at V and 4 bases at J, with 13 bases between. Germline-derived CDR1 and CDR2 are SQVTM and ANQGSEA. The CDR3 has 12 residues. The CDR3 region is CSSNPAADTQYF. The DNA of the CDR3 is TGCAGCTCTAATCCGGCGGCAGATACGCAGTATTTT.

V and J are TRBV2 and TRBJ2-7; no clear D. CDR3 size: 16 residues. Germline-derived CDR1 and CDR2 are SNHLY and FYNNEI. The V and J ends lost 4 bases and 0 bases respectively, with 16 bases between them. The CDR3 spells CASSVPTNRRSYEQYF. In DNA, the CDR3 is TGTGCCAGCAGTGTTCCGACGAACCGACGCTCCTACGAGCAGTACTTC.

This chain links TRBV7-8 with TRBJ2-3; TRBD1 aligns across 9 bases. V was clipped by 2 bases and J by 7 bases; unmatched bases: 10. CDR1 is SGHVS and CDR2 is FQNEAQ in the germline V gene. This CDR3 comprises 16 residues. CDR3 coding DNA: TGTGCCAGCAGCTTACGAGGGACAGGGAAAGATCATACGCAGTATTTT. The encoded protein is CASSLRGTGKDHTQYF.

This sequence joins TRBV25-1 and TRBJ2-5; TRBD2 agrees at 8 bases. Germline V lookup: CDR1 MGHDK, CDR2 SYGVNS. This CDR3 comprises 14 residues. J lost 1 base, V lost 4 bases, and 2 bases had no gene match. The chain's CDR3 is CASSAGLAQETQYF. Here the CDR3 DNA reads TGTGCCAGCAGTGCCGGACTAGCCCAAGAGACCCAGTACTTC. Based on the CDR3 plus reference TRBV25-1 and TRBJ2-5, the full variable domain is EADIYQTPRYLVIGTGKKITLECSQTMGHDKMYWYQQDPGMELHLIHYSYGVNSTEKGDLSSESTVSRIRTEHFPLTLESARPSHTSQYLCASSAGLAQETQYFGPGTRLLVL.